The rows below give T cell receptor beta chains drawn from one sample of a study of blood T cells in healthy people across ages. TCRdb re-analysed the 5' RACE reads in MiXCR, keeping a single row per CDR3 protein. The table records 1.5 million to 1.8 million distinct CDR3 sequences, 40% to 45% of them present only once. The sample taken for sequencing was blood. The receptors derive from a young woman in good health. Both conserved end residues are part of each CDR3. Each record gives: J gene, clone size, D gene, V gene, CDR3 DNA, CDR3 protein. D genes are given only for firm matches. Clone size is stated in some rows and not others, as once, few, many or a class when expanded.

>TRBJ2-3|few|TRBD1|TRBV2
TGTGCCAGCATCAGGGACAGGGCGACAGATACGCAGTATTTT
CASIRDRATDTQYF
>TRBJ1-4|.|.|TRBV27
TGTGCCAGCAGCTTCGGTCCCAGGGAAAAACTGTTTTTT
CASSFGPREKLFF
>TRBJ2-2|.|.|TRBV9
TGTGCCAGCAGCGTAAGCCCCCGGGAAGAGGAGGCCGGGGAGCTGTTTTTT
CASSVSPREEEAGELFF
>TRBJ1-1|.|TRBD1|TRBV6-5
TGTGCCAGCTACCAGGGGGCCTGGACTGAAGCTTTCTTT
CASYQGAWTEAFF
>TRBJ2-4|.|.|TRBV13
TGTGCCAGCAGCTCCCTACCAGCCAAAAACATTCAGTACTTC
CASSSLPAKNIQYF
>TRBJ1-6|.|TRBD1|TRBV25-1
TGTGCCAGCAGTGACTGGGGACAGGGGGATTCACCCCTCCACTTT
CASSDWGQGDSPLHF
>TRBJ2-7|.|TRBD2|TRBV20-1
TGCAGTCCGGGGGGTCCCTACGAGCAGTACTTC
CSPGGPYEQYF
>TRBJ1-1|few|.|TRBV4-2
TGTGCCAGCAGCCAAGCAGAGGGTAACACTGAAGCTTTCTTT
CASSQAEGNTEAFF
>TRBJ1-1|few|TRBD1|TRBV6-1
TGTGCCAGCAGTGAAGCGGGCCAGGGGGGCACTGAAGCTTTCTTT
CASSEAGQGGTEAFF
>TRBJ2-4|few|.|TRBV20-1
TGCAGTGCTAGAGATCTCCGGGACATGATAGCCAAAAACATTCAGTACTTC
CSARDLRDMIAKNIQYF
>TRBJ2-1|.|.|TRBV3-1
TGTGCCAGCAGCCAAGATGTCACGGGAACTGCCAATGAGCAGTTCTTC
CASSQDVTGTANEQFF
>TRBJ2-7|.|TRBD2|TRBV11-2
TGTGCCAGCAGCTTCCCGCGGGGGAGTACGGAGCAGTACTTC
CASSFPRGSTEQYF
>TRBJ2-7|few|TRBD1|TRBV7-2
TGTGCCAGCAGCTTAGCGGGGACAGGACTCTACGAGCAGTACTTC
CASSLAGTGLYEQYF
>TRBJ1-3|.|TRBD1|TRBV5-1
TGCGCCAGCAGCTACGGGACAGGGCCGGTTGGAAACACCATATATTTT
CASSYGTGPVGNTIYF
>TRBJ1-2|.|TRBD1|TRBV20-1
TGCAGTGCGAAGACAGGGCCAATTTATAACTATGGCTACACCTTC
CSAKTGPIYNYGYTF
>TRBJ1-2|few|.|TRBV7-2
TGTGCCAGCAGCTATACAGGGTCTTCTGGCTACACCTTC
CASSYTGSSGYTF
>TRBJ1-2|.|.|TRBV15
TGTGCCACCAGCAGACCCACCGAGGCAGGCTACACCTTC
CATSRPTEAGYTF
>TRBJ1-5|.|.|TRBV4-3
TGCGCCAGCAGCCAAGAACCCAATCAGCCCCAGCATTTT
CASSQEPNQPQHF
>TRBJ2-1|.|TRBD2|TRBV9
TGTGCCAGCAGCGTAGGTAGCGGGGGGTACAATGAGCAGTTCTTC
CASSVGSGGYNEQFF
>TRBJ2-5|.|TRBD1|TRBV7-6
TGTGCCAGCAGCTTAGGCCCAGGGGGATACCAAGAGACCCAGTACTTC
CASSLGPGGYQETQYF
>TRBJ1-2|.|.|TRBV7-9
TGTGCCAGCAGCTCAAGCCCGGTCGCACCCTATGACTACACCTTC
CASSSSPVAPYDYTF
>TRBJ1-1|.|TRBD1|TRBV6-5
TGTGCCAGCAGTTACTCCCGGACAGGGGTAACTGAAGCTTTCTTT
CASSYSRTGVTEAFF